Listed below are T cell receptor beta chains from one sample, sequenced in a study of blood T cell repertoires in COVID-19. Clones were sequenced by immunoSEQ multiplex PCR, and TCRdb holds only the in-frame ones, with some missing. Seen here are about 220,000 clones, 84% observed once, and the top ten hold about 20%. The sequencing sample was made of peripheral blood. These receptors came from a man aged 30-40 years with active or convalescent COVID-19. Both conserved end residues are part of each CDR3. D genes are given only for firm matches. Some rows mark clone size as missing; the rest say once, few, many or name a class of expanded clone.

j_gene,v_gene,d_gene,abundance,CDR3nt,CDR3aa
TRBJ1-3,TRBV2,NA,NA,TGTGCCAGCGGAGCGTCTACAGGGTCTGGAAACACCATATATTTT,CASGASTGSGNTIYF
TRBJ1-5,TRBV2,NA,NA,TGTGCCAGCAGTGAAGGGAGGACAGACAATCAGCCCCAGCATTTT,CASSEGRTDNQPQHF
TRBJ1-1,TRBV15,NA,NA,TGTGCCACCAGCAGAGATGCAGGGGCTGGCACTGAAGCTTTCTTT,CATSRDAGAGTEAFF
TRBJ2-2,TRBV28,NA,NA,TGTGCCAGCAGAACAGGGTCCGCGAACACCGGGGAGCTGTTTTTT,CASRTGSANTGELFF
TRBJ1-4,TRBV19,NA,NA,TGTGCCAGTAGTATTACAGGCACGAATGAAAAACTGTTTTTT,CASSITGTNEKLFF
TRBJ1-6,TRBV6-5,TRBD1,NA,TGTGCCAGCAGGACGACAGGGATTTCGGGACCCCTCCACTTT,CASRTTGISGPLHF
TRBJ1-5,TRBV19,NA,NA,TGTGCCAGTAGTACCATGAAGGGGTATCAGCCCCAGCATTTT,CASSTMKGYQPQHF
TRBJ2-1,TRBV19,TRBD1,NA,TGTGACGAACAGGGGGACGATGACAATGAGCAGTTCTTC,CDEQGDDDNEQFF
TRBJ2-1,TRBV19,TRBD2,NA,TGTGCCAGTAGTAAAATCGTGGGGACTAGCGGGCGGAACGAGCAGTTCTTC,CASSKIVGTSGRNEQFF
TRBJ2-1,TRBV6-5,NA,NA,TGTGCCAGCTACTTAAGGGGTTCTCCTTACAATGAGCAGTTCTTC,CASYLRGSPYNEQFF
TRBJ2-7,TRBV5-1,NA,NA,TGCGCCAGCAGCTCGACCCCCCGGGACATCCCCTACGAGCAGTACTTC,CASSSTPRDIPYEQYF
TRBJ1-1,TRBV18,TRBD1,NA,TGTGCCAGCGCGCCCCGACAGGGAATGAACACTGAAGCTTTCTTT,CASAPRQGMNTEAFF
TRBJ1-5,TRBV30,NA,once,TGTGCCTGGAGGGCGGGAAGAGGACCCCAGCATTTT,CAWRAGRGPQHF
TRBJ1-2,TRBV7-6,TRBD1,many,TGTGCCAGCAGCCAAACCGGGACAGGGGGACATTTCTATGGCTACACCTTC,CASSQTGTGGHFYGYTF
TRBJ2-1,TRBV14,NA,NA,TGTGCCAGCAGCCAATGGAGGAACCACAATGAGCAGTTCTTC,CASSQWRNHNEQFF
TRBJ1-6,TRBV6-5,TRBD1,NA,TGTGCCAGCAGTTACTCCCCCACAGGGGTAGATTCACCCCTCCACTTT,CASSYSPTGVDSPLHF
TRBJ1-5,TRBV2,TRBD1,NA,TGTGCCAGCAGTGAGAGGACAGGCTATAGCAATCAGCCCCAGCATTTT,CASSERTGYSNQPQHF
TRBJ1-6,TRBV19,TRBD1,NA,TGTGCCAGTAGAGAGGACAGGGGGCCATATTCACCCCTCCACTTT,CASREDRGPYSPLHF
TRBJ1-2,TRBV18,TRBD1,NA,TGTGCCAGCTCACCGGAACAGGGGGTTTCGGGCTACACCTTC,CASSPEQGVSGYTF
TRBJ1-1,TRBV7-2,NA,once,TGTGCCAGCAGCTTAGACATCTACACTGAAGCTTTCTTT,CASSLDIYTEAFF
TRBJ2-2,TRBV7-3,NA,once,TGTGCCAGCAGCCCCAAGAACACCGGGGAGCTGTTTTTT,CASSPKNTGELFF
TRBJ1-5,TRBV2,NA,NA,TGTGCCAGCACTTGGACAGGCAATCAGCCCCAGCATTTT,CASTWTGNQPQHF
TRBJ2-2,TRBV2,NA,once,TGTGCCAGCAGTGAAGCCGGTACCGGGGAGCTGTTTTTT,CASSEAGTGELFF